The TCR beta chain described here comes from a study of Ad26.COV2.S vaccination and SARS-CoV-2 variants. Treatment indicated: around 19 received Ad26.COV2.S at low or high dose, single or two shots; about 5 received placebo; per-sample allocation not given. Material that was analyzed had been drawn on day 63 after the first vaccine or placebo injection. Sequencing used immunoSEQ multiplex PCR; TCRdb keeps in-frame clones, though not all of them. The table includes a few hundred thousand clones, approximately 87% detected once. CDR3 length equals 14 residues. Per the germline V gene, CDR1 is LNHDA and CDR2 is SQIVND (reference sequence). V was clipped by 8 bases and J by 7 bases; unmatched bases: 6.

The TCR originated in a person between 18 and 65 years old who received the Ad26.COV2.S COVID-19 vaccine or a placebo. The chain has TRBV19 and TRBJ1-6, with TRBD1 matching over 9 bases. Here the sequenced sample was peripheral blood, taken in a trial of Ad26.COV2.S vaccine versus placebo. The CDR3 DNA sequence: TGTGCCAGTCGGACAGGGGCGGGCAATTCACCCCTCCACTTT. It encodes CASRTGAGNSPLHF.